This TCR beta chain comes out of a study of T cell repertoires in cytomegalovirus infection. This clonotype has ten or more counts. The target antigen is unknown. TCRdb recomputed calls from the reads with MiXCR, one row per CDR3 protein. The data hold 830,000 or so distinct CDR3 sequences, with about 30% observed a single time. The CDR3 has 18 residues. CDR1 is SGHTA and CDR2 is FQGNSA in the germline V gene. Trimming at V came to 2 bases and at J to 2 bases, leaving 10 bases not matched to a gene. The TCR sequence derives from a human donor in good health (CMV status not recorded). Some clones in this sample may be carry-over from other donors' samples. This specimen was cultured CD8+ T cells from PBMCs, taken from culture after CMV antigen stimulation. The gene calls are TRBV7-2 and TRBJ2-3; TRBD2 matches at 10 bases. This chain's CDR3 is CASSLRGTSGAYTDTQYF. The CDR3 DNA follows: TGTGCCAGCAGCTTAAGGGGTACTAGCGGGGCGTACACAGATACGCAGTATTTT.